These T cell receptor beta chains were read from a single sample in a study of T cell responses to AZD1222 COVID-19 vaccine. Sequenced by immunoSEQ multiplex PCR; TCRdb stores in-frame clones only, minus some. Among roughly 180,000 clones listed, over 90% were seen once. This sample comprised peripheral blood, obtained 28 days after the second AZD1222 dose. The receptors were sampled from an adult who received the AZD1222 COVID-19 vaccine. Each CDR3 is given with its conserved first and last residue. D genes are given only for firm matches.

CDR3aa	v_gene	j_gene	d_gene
CASSDSGGGNYEQYF	TRBV6-6	TRBJ2-7	TRBD2
CASSYQSGYTF	TRBV6-6	TRBJ1-2	.
CASSIGTSSTDTQYF	TRBV6-4	TRBJ2-3	.
CASSKRMVRRSHQPQHF	TRBV21-1	TRBJ1-5	.
CASSLSRVGNQPQHF	TRBV7-2	TRBJ1-5	.
CASSLTTGGSSNQPQHF	TRBV7-2	TRBJ1-5	TRBD1
CASSPTGPTYEQYF	TRBV6-6	TRBJ2-7	.
CASSLTGRPSYNEQFF	TRBV7-3	TRBJ2-1	.
CASFQGQGNYGYTF	TRBV3-1/TRBV3-2	TRBJ1-2	TRBD1
CASSYDSFNQPQHF	TRBV6-5	TRBJ1-5	.
CASSPPGTAETQYF	TRBV18	TRBJ2-5	.
CASSNGLAGSYNEQFF	TRBV19	TRBJ2-1	TRBD2
CATSSQGLFTTPSYEQYF	TRBV15	TRBJ2-7	.
CASSPVKVSGSTDTQYF	TRBV18	TRBJ2-3	.
CASSLKELYGYTF	TRBV28	TRBJ1-2	.
CASSLSVGGPGAGETQYF	TRBV27	TRBJ2-5	.
CASCDRRDYGYTF	TRBV19	TRBJ1-2	.
CASSPGLAYNTGELFF	TRBV5-1	TRBJ2-2	TRBD2
CAISGTSYEQYF	TRBV10-3	TRBJ2-7	.
CASRGDRNYGYTF	TRBV27	TRBJ1-2	.
CASSQAPRAANEQYF	TRBV3-1/TRBV3-2	TRBJ2-7	.
CASSQIQGLGTDTQYF	TRBV5-4	TRBJ2-3	.
CAWKQNPDSPLHF	TRBV30	TRBJ1-6	.
CASSSSTLWGSTNEKLFF	TRBV28	TRBJ1-4	.
CASRQGGTGEKLFF	TRBV7-9	TRBJ1-4	TRBD1
CASSLGRGGDTQYF	TRBV5-5	TRBJ2-3	.
CSVERGLMETQYF	TRBV29-1	TRBJ2-5	TRBD1
CASSRELNYGYTF	TRBV14	TRBJ1-2	.
CASSLSGTASYEQYF	TRBV7-2	TRBJ2-7	TRBD1
CATSREKGEQYF	TRBV15	TRBJ2-7	.
CASSLALMNTEAFF	TRBV7-2	TRBJ1-1	.
CASSPIRGDQETQYF	TRBV18	TRBJ2-5	.
CASSLIGNTIYF	TRBV7-2	TRBJ1-3	.
CASSYRGTGELFF	TRBV6-5	TRBJ2-2	.
CASKTSHRGLHF	TRBV2	TRBJ1-6	TRBD1
CASRNGQGDEQYF	TRBV5-4	TRBJ2-7	TRBD1
CASSVRPGTEAFF	TRBV11-2	TRBJ1-1	.
CASSFPGGYTF	TRBV12-3/TRBV12-4	TRBJ1-2	.
CASSREQSNQPQHF	TRBV6-5	TRBJ1-5	.
CASSTQGTGKTGELFF	TRBV28	TRBJ2-2	TRBD1
CASRGSPRDTIYF	TRBV12-3/TRBV12-4	TRBJ1-3	.
CARSRTGDRQVRTDTQYF	TRBV5-3	TRBJ2-3	TRBD1
CASTAYRNQPQHF	TRBV28	TRBJ1-5	.
CASSQVRKDTQYF	TRBV3-1/TRBV3-2	TRBJ2-3	.
CSVGQTNTGELFF	TRBV29-1	TRBJ2-2	TRBD1
CASSLAGRAYNTGELFF	TRBV7-2	TRBJ2-2	.
CASIRGNNQETQYF	TRBV6-4	TRBJ2-5	.
CASSLGHQSYEQYF	TRBV7-2	TRBJ2-7	.
CATSETFGTLEQYF	TRBV24-1	TRBJ2-7	.
CASSGGGGGEKLFF	TRBV5-1	TRBJ1-4	.
CASSQATGGSQPQHF	TRBV3-1/TRBV3-2	TRBJ1-5	TRBD1
CASSPLGLAGGTDTQYF	TRBV19	TRBJ2-3	TRBD2
CASSPTSGSNQPQHF	TRBV6-6	TRBJ1-5	.
CASSLSGGSVYTF	TRBV7-9	TRBJ1-2	.